The present TCR beta chain was sequenced within a study of beta chain features in type 1 diabetes listed by TCRdb under 2018. A note on the overall study: Mean age, gender distribution, total cell number and subset yield did not differ between patients and healthy donors. A total of some 100,000,000 sorted cells were examined across all samples, and the number of cells per subset was strongly correlated with RNA yield. The study compared TCRB repertoires of sorted circulating CD4+ T cell subsets between recently diagnosed type 1 diabetes patients and matched healthy donors. Regulatory and stem cell-like memory subsets were obtained from only 8 patients and roughly 8 healthy donors, while naive and central memory subsets were obtained from all 30 or so donors.

V is trimmed back by 3 bases and J by 8 bases, and the junction contains 6 bases that no gene match accounts for. Including the terminal cysteine and phenylalanine, the CDR3 comprises 14 residues. The CDR3 DNA has 42 bases and is translated from base 1. The germline V gene sets CDR1 to SGHRS and CDR2 to YFSETQ. Remarks on this clone: Its specific antigen is unknown. No base-level quality is on record; no much larger clone is a single base apart.

Each donor gave one peripheral blood draw, roughly 0.12 L on average, collected into heparinised tubes. Naive, central memory, regulatory and stem cell-like memory CD4+ T cells were sorted on a BD FACSAria II using a panel including CD45RO, CCR7, CD25, CD127, CD95 and CD27. Every sorted population had a purity above 98%. PBMCs were isolated immediately by Lymphoprep density gradient centrifugation and stained directly without culture. So that batch effects would be minimized, each experiment stained and sorted samples in pairs, pairing one healthy donor with one patient. Overall study outcomes, separate from this receptor: A moderate but significant shortening of TCRB CDR3 length was observed in type 1 diabetes patients in all four CD4+ subsets. HLA sub-analyses involved small numbers of individuals, so any influence of HLA type on TCRB rearrangement remained unresolved. Because cDNA rather than genomic DNA was sequenced, highly expressing activated cells could have been over-represented, although no difference in activation and CD3 levels was found between groups. Patients with type 1 diabetes made fewer insertions and deleted more nucleotides at VDJ recombination sites, implying thymic rearrangement abnormalities. Shorter templates might be favored by PCR, yet because patient and control samples were amplified and corrected together, any such skew would affect both groups equally. Naive, central memory and regulatory TCRB repertoires appeared to be more alike among patients than among healthy donors.

The entire isolated RNA was reverse transcribed using the High Capacity cDNA Reverse Transcription Kit, and thus expressed TCRB transcripts were sequenced. Deep immunoSEQ sequencing was performed on naive, central memory and regulatory T cell samples, with an average of roughly 3.5 million total reads per sample. Sorted cells were lysed in RLT buffer, and RNA was extracted using DNase-treated RNeasy Micro or Mini kits according to cell number. To prevent cross-contamination, every cell subset was processed on its own, while patient and healthy donor samples were processed together. The immunoSEQ multiplex PCR was used to amplify TCRB sequences from cDNA, yielding 87-bp fragments that span the CDR3 region. Amplicons were sequenced on the Illumina HiSeq platform. The paper's processing steps were these. PCR bias was computationally corrected using synthetic template baselines, reads within Hamming distance 2 were collapsed, and singletons that could not be merged were discarded. By aligning reads against IMGT, V, D and J genes, CDR3 length, and insertions or deletions at six rearrangement sites were assigned. Clonotype counts were normalized to sorted cell number within each subset before computing true diversity and Gini coefficients with the tcR R package. The overlap coefficient, calculated on TCRB nucleotide sequences, was used to quantify repertoire sharing. As a proxy for the pre-selection repertoire, out-of-frame TCRB sequences from naive cells were analyzed. Here the immuneACCESS table is served through TCRdb, limited to in-frame sequences with V and J called. Missing clones are a known gap in these copies; in checked studies unresolved V genes cover under half, and the rest lacks a known reason. The DNA was the basis for D and trimming; V, J and clone size are from that table. This sample is represented by 300,000 to 450,000 clones; roughly 12% of them were singletons. The ten top clones hold 0.017% of the sample.

The clonotype comes from a young man in good health. The sequenced material came from naive CD4+ T cells from blood. Sample cell subset or site, as interpreted from the label and publication: true naive CD4+ T cells. Recombination linked TRBV5-1 to TRBJ1-2, with 11 bases in between that match TRBD1. The CDR3 protein is CASSSLDRGRGYTF. The sequenced DNA is TGCGCCAGCAGCTCGCTGGACAGGGGGCGCGGCTACACCTTC.